This T cell receptor beta chain was sequenced for a study of glioma-infiltrating T cells after dendritic cell vaccination. About the research overall: Samples are from glioblastoma patients in Phase I and II dendritic cell vaccine trials. Study results and caveats: No direct clonality-survival link was found; a diverse polyclonal response may matter.

The germline V gene has CDR1 SGHKS and CDR2 YYEKEE (reference sequence). V shed 0 bases and J shed 4 bases, with 8 bases lying between them. The CDR3 totals 14 residues. Turning to this clone: Its antigen is not identified.

No glioblastoma patient carried an isocitrate dehydrogenase mutation. Profiling relied on immunoSEQ multiplex PCR, and the TCRdb table lists in-frame clones only, not all of them. In the table there are under 130,000 clones, 81% of which are singletons. The rearrangement uses TRBV5-5 and TRBJ1-5; D is unresolved. The specimen comprised blood, sampled before dendritic cell vaccination. The TCR sequence derives from a human donor with glioblastoma. The CDR3 region has the DNA TGTGCCAGCAGCTTGGCGACTCGTAATCAGCCCCAGCATTTT. Encoded protein: CASSLATRNQPQHF.